This T cell receptor beta chain appears in the sequencing data of a study of human T cells and chemical hapten exposure. Study at large: Variation in per-sample TCR yields came mainly from small pooled library volume differences. Whole-study results and caveats: With DPC sensitization, TCRs exceeding 1 in 1000 frequency showed no change.

Extraction yielded total RNA from whole blood (unfractionated). The library attached unique molecular identifiers to individual cDNA molecules. MiXCR was run by TCRdb on the 5' RACE reads, yielding one entry per CDR3 protein. The sample has some 150,000 distinct CDR3 sequences, roughly 4.1% seen once; the top ten hold over 1.2%. Deletions cut 6 bases from V and 10 bases from J, with 16 bases between. The CDR3 runs 14 residues. CDR1 and CDR2 from the germline V gene are ENHRY and SYGVKD. Many counts were recorded for this clonotype. What it binds is unknown. This sequence originates from a female donor in good health. The chain employs TRBV10-3 and TRBJ1-6; tentatively, D is TRBD1 (6 bases). The CDR3 sequence: CAISLNRDQSPLHF. CDR3 DNA sequence: TGTGCCATCAGCCTGAACAGGGACCAGTCACCCCTCCACTTT.